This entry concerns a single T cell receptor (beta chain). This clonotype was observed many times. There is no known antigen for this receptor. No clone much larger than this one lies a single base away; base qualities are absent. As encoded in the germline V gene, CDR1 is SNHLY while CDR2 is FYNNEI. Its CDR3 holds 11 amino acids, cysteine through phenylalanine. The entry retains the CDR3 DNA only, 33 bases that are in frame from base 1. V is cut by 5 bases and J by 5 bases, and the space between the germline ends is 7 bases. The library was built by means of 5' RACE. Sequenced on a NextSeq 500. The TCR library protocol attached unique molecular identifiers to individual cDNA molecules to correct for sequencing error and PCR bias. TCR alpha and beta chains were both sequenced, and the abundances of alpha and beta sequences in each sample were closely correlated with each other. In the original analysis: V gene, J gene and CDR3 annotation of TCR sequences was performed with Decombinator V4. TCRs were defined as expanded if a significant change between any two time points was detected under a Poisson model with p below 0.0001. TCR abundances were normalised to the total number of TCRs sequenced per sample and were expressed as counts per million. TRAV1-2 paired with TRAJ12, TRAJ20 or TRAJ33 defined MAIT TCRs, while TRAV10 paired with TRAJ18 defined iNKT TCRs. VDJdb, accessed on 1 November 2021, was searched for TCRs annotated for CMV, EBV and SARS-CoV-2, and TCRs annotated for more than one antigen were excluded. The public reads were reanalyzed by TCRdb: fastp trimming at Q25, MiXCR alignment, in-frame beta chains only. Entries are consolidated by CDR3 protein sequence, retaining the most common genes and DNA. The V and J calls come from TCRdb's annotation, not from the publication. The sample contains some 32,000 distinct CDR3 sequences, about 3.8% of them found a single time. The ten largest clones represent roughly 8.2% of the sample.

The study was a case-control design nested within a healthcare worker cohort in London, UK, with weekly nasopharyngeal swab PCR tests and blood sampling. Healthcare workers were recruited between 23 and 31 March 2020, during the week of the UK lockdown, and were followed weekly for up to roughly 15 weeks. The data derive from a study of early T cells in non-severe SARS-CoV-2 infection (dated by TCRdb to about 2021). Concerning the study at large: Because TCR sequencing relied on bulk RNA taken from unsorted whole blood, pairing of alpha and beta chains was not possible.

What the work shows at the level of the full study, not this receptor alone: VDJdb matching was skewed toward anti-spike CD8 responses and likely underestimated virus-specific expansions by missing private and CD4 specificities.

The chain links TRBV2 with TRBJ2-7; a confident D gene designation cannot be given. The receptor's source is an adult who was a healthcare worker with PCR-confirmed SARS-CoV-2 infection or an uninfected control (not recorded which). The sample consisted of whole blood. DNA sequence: TGTGCCAGCAGTTATACGGACGAGCAGTACTTC. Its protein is CASSYTDEQYF.